These T cell receptor beta chains were read from a single sample in a study of cytomegalovirus exposure and HLA in healthy donors. The method was immunoSEQ multiplex PCR; TCRdb's version includes in-frame clones alone and lacks a portion of them. Here the sample spans approximately 120,000 clones, about 10% being singletons. Input material: PBMCs. These receptors all stem from a woman younger than 30 in good health and CMV-seropositive. The CDR3 runs from the conserved cysteine through the conserved F or W. Each record gives: clone size, J gene, D gene, V gene, CDR3 DNA, CDR3 protein. D genes are given only for firm matches. Size is omitted from some rows. Given values are once, few, many or a class for expanded clones.

size: few
J: TRBJ1-2
D: .
V: TRBV7-9
DNA: TGTGCCAGCAGCGGGGCTGGGGGTAAACAGGGATACTATGGCTACACCTTC
CDR3: CASSGAGGKQGYYGYTF

size: .
J: TRBJ2-7
D: TRBD1
V: TRBV14
DNA: TGTGCCAGCAAAGGACAGGGGCTTGAGCAGTACTTC
CDR3: CASKGQGLEQYF

size: few
J: TRBJ1-1
D: .
V: TRBV27
DNA: TGTGCCAGCAGTTCGTCAGGGCTTACTGAAGCTTTCTTT
CDR3: CASSSSGLTEAFF

size: few
J: TRBJ2-3
D: .
V: TRBV21-1
DNA: TGTGCCTCCACCGGGACAGATGGAGATACGCAGTATTTT
CDR3: CASTGTDGDTQYF

size: few
J: TRBJ1-4
D: .
V: TRBV13
DNA: TGTGCCAGCAGCTCCCAGACAGGTTCTTTTGAAAAACTGTTTTTT
CDR3: CASSSQTGSFEKLFF

size: .
J: TRBJ2-1
D: TRBD2
V: TRBV7-7
DNA: TGTGCTAGCAGCGCCGCGGGACTAGCGGGAGCATGGAATGAGCAGTTCTTC
CDR3: CASSAAGLAGAWNEQFF

size: .
J: TRBJ2-1
D: TRBD2
V: TRBV29-1
DNA: TGCACGGGAGGGCCCTCCCCCAATGAGCAGTTCTTC
CDR3: CTGGPSPNEQFF

size: few
J: TRBJ1-2
D: .
V: TRBV27
DNA: TGTGCCAGCGGACGCGCAGGGGACTATGGCTACACCTTC
CDR3: CASGRAGDYGYTF

size: few
J: TRBJ2-1
D: .
V: TRBV19
DNA: TGTGCCAGTAGTATAGTCCACGCGGAGAGGAATGAGCAGTTCTTC
CDR3: CASSIVHAERNEQFF

size: .
J: TRBJ1-2
D: .
V: TRBV27
DNA: TGTGCCAGCAGTACAGGGCCGGAGGACTATGGCTACACCTTC
CDR3: CASSTGPEDYGYTF

size: .
J: TRBJ2-7
D: TRBD1
V: TRBV4-1
DNA: TGCGCCAGCAGCCCTGTGGGACAGTGGGTCTACGAGCAGTACTTC
CDR3: CASSPVGQWVYEQYF

size: few
J: TRBJ1-2
D: .
V: TRBV6-1
DNA: TGTGCAACCCCGAAGCCCGACTATGGCTACACCTTC
CDR3: CATPKPDYGYTF

size: .
J: TRBJ2-5
D: TRBD2
V: TRBV19
DNA: TGTGCGGCGGGGGAAGAGACCCAGTACTTC
CDR3: CAAGEETQYF

size: .
J: TRBJ2-7
D: .
V: TRBV18
DNA: TGTGCCAGCTCACCAGTCGGGGACAACCACTACGAGCAGTACTTC
CDR3: CASSPVGDNHYEQYF

size: .
J: TRBJ2-1
D: TRBD2
V: TRBV9
DNA: TGTGCCAGCACCCTAACCGGACTAGCAAGCGATGAGCAGTTCTTC
CDR3: CASTLTGLASDEQFF

size: .
J: TRBJ1-1
D: .
V: TRBV29-1
DNA: TGCAGCGTCGCACTCCGAAGGGAGGACACTGAAGCTTTCTTT
CDR3: CSVALRREDTEAFF

size: .
J: TRBJ2-1
D: TRBD2
V: TRBV28
DNA: TGTGCCAGCGGAGGCGGGAGTAAGGGGCAGTTCTTC
CDR3: CASGGGSKGQFF

size: .
J: TRBJ2-7
D: .
V: TRBV21-1
DNA: TGTGCCAGCAGCAAACGCGACAGTCGCGAGCAGTACTTC
CDR3: CASSKRDSREQYF

size: .
J: TRBJ1-3
D: .
V: TRBV6-1
DNA: TGTGCCAGCAGTGAAGTCGGGGTTGGAAACACCATATATTTT
CDR3: CASSEVGVGNTIYF

size: .
J: TRBJ2-1
D: .
V: TRBV7-9
DNA: TGTGCCAGCAGCTTAGAGCGGGCTAGACCCTACAATGAGCAGTTCTTC
CDR3: CASSLERARPYNEQFF

size: .
J: TRBJ1-1
D: .
V: TRBV18
DNA: TGTGCCAGCTCCCCAGGATCCGGGGCTGAAGCTTTCTTT
CDR3: CASSPGSGAEAFF

size: few
J: TRBJ2-5
D: TRBD2
V: TRBV7-3
DNA: TGTGCCAGCAGCCAAGGGGCCCTAGCGGCAAGTTTCGGTCGGGAGACCCAGTACTTC
CDR3: CASSQGALAASFGRETQYF

size: .
J: TRBJ2-7
D: .
V: TRBV28
DNA: TGTGCCAGCAGTGTAGTCAGGGTACCCTACGAGCAGTACTTC
CDR3: CASSVVRVPYEQYF

size: .
J: TRBJ1-1
D: TRBD1
V: TRBV11-3
DNA: TGTGCCAGCAGCCCGGACAGGGTGGGCACTGAAGCTTTCTTT
CDR3: CASSPDRVGTEAFF

size: .
J: TRBJ1-2
D: TRBD1
V: TRBV10-3
DNA: TGTGCCATCAGTACCGGACAGGGGAGCTATGGCTACACCTTC
CDR3: CAISTGQGSYGYTF

size: .
J: TRBJ1-2
D: .
V: TRBV30
DNA: TGTGCCTGGAGTGTTATATCAAGCGGCTACACCTTC
CDR3: CAWSVISSGYTF

size: .
J: TRBJ2-7
D: TRBD2
V: TRBV27
DNA: TGTGCCAGCAGTTTCCAAGGGACTAGCGGGACCTACGAGCAGTACTTC
CDR3: CASSFQGTSGTYEQYF

size: few
J: TRBJ2-1
D: TRBD2
V: TRBV11-3
DNA: TGTGCCAGCAGCTTACGGGGACTAGCGGGAGGGCCCAGGAATGAGCAGTTCTTC
CDR3: CASSLRGLAGGPRNEQFF

size: .
J: TRBJ1-6
D: .
V: TRBV28
DNA: TGTGCCAGCAGTTTAGGGACTAGGAATTCACCCCTCCACTTT
CDR3: CASSLGTRNSPLHF

size: .
J: TRBJ1-2
D: .
V: TRBV28
DNA: TGTGCCAGCAGTGCCCCCGGGAACTATGGCTACACCTTC
CDR3: CASSAPGNYGYTF

size: .
J: TRBJ1-2
D: TRBD1
V: TRBV6-5
DNA: TGTGCCACAGGACAGGGATATGGCTACACCTTC
CDR3: CATGQGYGYTF

size: few
J: TRBJ2-3
D: TRBD2
V: TRBV27
DNA: TGTGCCAGCAGTCCTCAACCGGGACTAGCGGAGGTATTTAGCACAGATACGCAGTATTTT
CDR3: CASSPQPGLAEVFSTDTQYF

size: .
J: TRBJ2-3
D: TRBD2
V: TRBV4-2
DNA: TGTGCCAGCAGCCAAGACGCTGGCGGGAGCCCCACAGATACGCAGTATTTT
CDR3: CASSQDAGGSPTDTQYF

size: .
J: TRBJ2-1
D: TRBD2
V: TRBV19
DNA: TGTGCCAGTACGCCGGGCGGGAGTTTCAATGAGCAGTTCTTC
CDR3: CASTPGGSFNEQFF

size: few
J: TRBJ1-4
D: .
V: TRBV11-2
DNA: TGTGCCAGCAGCTTAGGGGCAGAGAATGAAAAACTGTTTTTT
CDR3: CASSLGAENEKLFF

size: few
J: TRBJ2-2
D: TRBD1
V: TRBV27
DNA: TGTGCCAGCAGCTCCACGGACAGGTTGGGGCCCGGGGAGCTGTTTTTT
CDR3: CASSSTDRLGPGELFF

size: few
J: TRBJ2-7
D: TRBD2
V: TRBV28
DNA: TGTGCCAGCAATTCCGGGACTAGCGGGGTCTACGAGCAGTACTTC
CDR3: CASNSGTSGVYEQYF

size: .
J: TRBJ2-1
D: TRBD2
V: TRBV4-1
DNA: TGCGCCAGCAGCGGTAGCGGGAGGGCCGGGGAGGAGCAGTTCTTC
CDR3: CASSGSGRAGEEQFF

size: .
J: TRBJ2-1
D: TRBD2
V: TRBV4-1
DNA: TGCGCCAGCAGCCAAGACGCAGCGGGGGGCGCATGGAAGAATGAGCAGTTCTTC
CDR3: CASSQDAAGGAWKNEQFF

size: .
J: TRBJ2-5
D: .
V: TRBV4-2
DNA: TGTGCCAGCAGCCAGAGCTTAGTTGAGACCCAGTACTTC
CDR3: CASSQSLVETQYF

size: .
J: TRBJ2-6
D: .
V: TRBV19
DNA: TGTGCCAGTAGTAACCGGGGTCTTGGGGCCAACGTCCTGACTTTC
CDR3: CASSNRGLGANVLTF

size: few
J: TRBJ1-1
D: .
V: TRBV21-1
DNA: TGTGCCAGCGACGGGACAGGGGATTTGACTGAAGCTTTCTTT
CDR3: CASDGTGDLTEAFF

size: .
J: TRBJ2-7
D: TRBD2
V: TRBV12-5
DNA: TGTGCTAGTGGTTTGGGACTAGCCTCCTACGAGCAGTACTTC
CDR3: CASGLGLASYEQYF

size: few
J: TRBJ1-3
D: .
V: TRBV6-1
DNA: TGTGCCAGCAGAGAATTCAGGGGATTCTCTGGAAACACCATATATTTT
CDR3: CASREFRGFSGNTIYF

size: .
J: TRBJ1-1
D: .
V: TRBV9
DNA: TGTGCCAGCAGCGTAGGGTTGCAGGATATATCCACTGAAGCTTTCTTT
CDR3: CASSVGLQDISTEAFF

size: .
J: TRBJ2-2
D: .
V: TRBV29-1
DNA: TGCGGCCTCGTAGCCACCGGGGAGCTGTTTTTT
CDR3: CGLVATGELFF

size: .
J: TRBJ1-2
D: .
V: TRBV6-1
DNA: TGTGCCAGCAGTGTTACAGGGAACTATGGCTACACCTTC
CDR3: CASSVTGNYGYTF

size: .
J: TRBJ2-7
D: TRBD1
V: TRBV27
DNA: TGTGCCAGCGCACAGGGGACCTACGAGCAGTACTTC
CDR3: CASAQGTYEQYF

size: .
J: TRBJ2-5
D: .
V: TRBV4-1
DNA: TGCGCCAGCAGCCAAGAGGGACTCCCGTACCAAGAGACCCAGTACTTC
CDR3: CASSQEGLPYQETQYF

size: few
J: TRBJ1-1
D: TRBD1
V: TRBV28
DNA: TGTGCCAGCAGTACCGGGACAGGGGGACGGGATGCTTTCTTT
CDR3: CASSTGTGGRDAFF

size: .
J: TRBJ2-7
D: TRBD1
V: TRBV6-1
DNA: TGTGCCAGCAGTATGGGACAGGGGTACGAGCAGTACTTC
CDR3: CASSMGQGYEQYF

size: .
J: TRBJ2-5
D: .
V: TRBV4-1
DNA: TGCGCCAGCAGCCATCTCAAAGGGGAGGGGGGACGCGGGGCCCAGTACTTC
CDR3: CASSHLKGEGGRGAQYF

size: .
J: TRBJ2-3
D: TRBD2
V: TRBV5-6
DNA: TGTGCCAGCAGCTCACTTAGCGGGGGGGTCGCAGATACGCAGTATTTT
CDR3: CASSSLSGGVADTQYF

size: .
J: TRBJ2-1
D: TRBD1
V: TRBV5-1
DNA: TGCGCCAGCAGTCCCGCGACAGGGGGTGAGAATGAGCAGTTCTTC
CDR3: CASSPATGGENEQFF

size: few
J: TRBJ2-7
D: .
V: TRBV28
DNA: TGTGCCAGCAGTTCAGGTGGCAGAGCCTACGAGCAGTACTTC
CDR3: CASSSGGRAYEQYF

size: .
J: TRBJ2-7
D: .
V: TRBV27
DNA: TGTGCCAGCAGTTTATCGCTGGGGCATCTCGACGAGCAGTACTTC
CDR3: CASSLSLGHLDEQYF

size: few
J: TRBJ2-1
D: TRBD2
V: TRBV6-6
DNA: TGTGCCAGCATTAGTAGCGGGGTTAGCTCCTACAATGAGCAGTTCTTC
CDR3: CASISSGVSSYNEQFF